The rows below give T cell receptor beta chains drawn from one sample of a study of early T cells in non-severe SARS-CoV-2 infection. TCRdb fed the 5' RACE reads into MiXCR, producing one record per CDR3 protein. Among roughly 83,000 distinct CDR3 sequences listed, less than 15% were seen once. The sequencing here drew on whole blood, taken at baseline. The source is an adult who was a healthcare worker with PCR-confirmed SARS-CoV-2 infection or an uninfected control (not recorded which). Both conserved end residues are part of each CDR3. The D gene is left open where the match is weak. The listing skips clone size in some rows; elsewhere it reads once, few, many or a size class.

v_call,j_call,clone_size,d_call,cdr3_aa,cdr3_nt
TRBV24-1,TRBJ1-5,-,-,CATSRGGGGNQPQHF,TGTGCCACCAGTCGGGGTGGTGGCGGCAATCAGCCCCAGCATTTT
TRBV12-3/TRBV12-4,TRBJ1-2,few,-,CASRGDPYGYTF,TGTGCCAGCAGAGGGGACCCCTATGGCTACACCTTC
TRBV7-2,TRBJ2-1,few,-,CASSYPRANNEQFF,TGTGCCAGCAGCTACCCACGCGCTAACAATGAGCAGTTCTTC
TRBV30,TRBJ1-1,-,TRBD1,CAWSQGTGNTEAFF,TGTGCCTGGAGCCAAGGGACAGGGAATACTGAAGCTTTCTTT
TRBV9,TRBJ2-2,many,-,CASSLGHRANTGELFF,TGTGCCAGCAGCTTGGGACACCGAGCGAACACCGGGGAGCTGTTTTTT
TRBV12-3/TRBV12-4,TRBJ2-7,-,TRBD1,CASSLDRAPSYEQYF,TGTGCCAGCAGTTTGGACAGGGCCCCTTCCTACGAGCAGTACTTC
TRBV5-4,TRBJ2-7,few,TRBD1,CASGQGDEPYEQYF,TGTGCCAGCGGTCAGGGGGATGAACCCTACGAGCAGTACTTC
TRBV6-2/TRBV6-3,TRBJ1-2,-,TRBD1,CASSYPPQGGSNYGYTF,TGTGCCAGCAGTTACCCTCCGCAGGGGGGATCTAACTATGGCTACACCTTC
TRBV11-2,TRBJ2-7,many,TRBD1,CASSPPGQATGRSYEQYF,TGTGCCAGCAGCCCGCCGGGACAGGCAACGGGCCGCTCCTACGAGCAGTACTTC
TRBV30,TRBJ2-1,-,-,CAWSPGGNEQFF,TGTGCCTGGAGCCCGGGTGGGAATGAGCAGTTCTTC
TRBV11-2,TRBJ2-7,-,-,CASSLVRGNYEQYF,TGTGCCAGCAGCTTAGTGCGGGGAAACTACGAGCAGTACTTC
TRBV3-1,TRBJ1-6,-,-,CASSPRTIVNSPLHF,TGTGCCAGCAGCCCACGGACTATCGTAAATTCACCCCTCCACTTT
TRBV6-6,TRBJ2-2,few,-,CASSQLQSPTNTGELFF,TGTGCCAGCAGTCAACTACAGAGCCCTACGAACACCGGGGAGCTGTTTTTT
TRBV7-6,TRBJ2-1,few,-,CASSLRAGDEQFF,TGTGCCAGCAGCTTAAGAGCTGGAGATGAGCAGTTCTTC
TRBV9,TRBJ2-2,many,-,CASSPRRSGAGELFF,TGTGCCAGCAGCCCAAGGCGGTCGGGGGCTGGGGAGCTGTTTTTT
TRBV30,TRBJ1-5,once,-,CAWSVNSNNQPQHF,TGTGCCTGGAGTGTTAACAGTAACAATCAGCCCCAGCATTTT